The 13 T cell receptor beta chains reported below all come from one sample, sequenced in a study of blood T cells in healthy people across ages. Alongside a J-beta primer mix, a sample-barcoded 5' primer served in a second PCR lasting about 6 to 11 cycles. TCRdb independently ran MiXCR on the 5' RACE reads; one entry per CDR3 protein. The sample holds over 750,000 distinct CDR3 sequences, roughly 25% seen once. The data also belong to a second study, concerning T cells of mothers and their children.

The sample consisted of blood. The receptors come from a boy younger than 18 in good health.

This clonotype has only a few counts. This chain links TRBV28 with TRBJ1-4; D remains unclear. The CDR3 covers 13 residues. Germline loops: CDR1 MDHEN, CDR2 SYDVKM. Trimming removed 5 bases from V and 7 bases from J, with 11 bases in between. CDR3 coding DNA: TGTGCCAGCAGTATGGGCTCGACTGAAAAACTGTTTTTT. It encodes CASSMGSTEKLFF.

The chain combines TRBV12-5 with TRBJ2-5, with 8 nucleotides matching TRBD2. Per germline, CDR1 LGHNT and CDR2 FRNRAP. This CDR3 spans 13 amino acids. Trimming at V came to 6 bases and at J to 3 bases, leaving 3 bases not matched to a gene. CDR3 sequence (DNA): TGTGCTAGTGGCAGAGCGGGAGAAGAGACCCAGTACTTC. Its protein is CASGRAGEETQYF.

CDR3 sequence (DNA): TGCGCCAGCAGCCAGAACGGACAGGGGGCGTTCGAGCAGTACTTC. Translation gives CASSQNGQGAFEQYF. V usage is TRBV5-1 and J usage is TRBJ2-7; 11 positions agree with TRBD1. The CDR3 contains 15 residues. Germline trimming cut 4 bases from V and 6 bases from J; bases unmatched to any gene: 9. The V gene's germline CDR1 is SGHRS and CDR2 YFSETQ.

A few counts support this clonotype. V is TRBV4-1 and J is TRBJ2-1, with no clear D. CDR3 length: 16 amino acids. In germline, CDR1 is MGHRA, CDR2 YSYEKL. Trimming removed 4 bases at V and 4 bases at J, with 17 bases between. In DNA, the CDR3 is TGCGCCAGCAGCCGAAGTCCCAGCGATACTTACAATGAGCAGTTCTTC. This gives the protein CASSRSPSDTYNEQFF.

The chain recombines TRBV7-3 with TRBJ2-1; 9 nucleotides match TRBD1. V gave up 5 bases and J gave up 9 bases; unmatched junction bases: 8. The CDR3 loop spans 14 amino acids. Germline V lookup: CDR1 SGHTA, CDR2 FQGTGA. The CDR3 protein is CASSPRDRDPEQFF. The DNA for the CDR3 is TGTGCCAGCAGCCCCCGGGACAGGGATCCTGAGCAGTTCTTC.

The V call is TRBV6-2 or TRBV6-3, the J call TRBJ1-5; perhaps TRBD1 as D (5 bases). This CDR3 region has 14 residues. Between the trimmed V and J ends, which lost 9 bases and 3 bases, there was a span of 15 bases. Germline CDR1 and CDR2: MNHEY and SVGEGT. The CDR3 here is CASRGILDNQPQHF. The CDR3 DNA follows: TGTGCCAGTAGGGGAATTCTAGACAATCAGCCCCAGCATTTT.

The genes are TRBV28 and TRBJ2-7, with D perhaps matching TRBD2 (7 bases). The CDR3 consists of 15 residues. Per germline, CDR1 MDHEN and CDR2 SYDVKM. V was cut by 8 bases and J by 6 bases, with 23 bases left in between. The CDR3 here is CASLPRGRAWGEQYF. CDR3 DNA: TGTGCCAGCCTTCCAAGGGGGAGGGCCTGGGGCGAGCAGTACTTC.

J is TRBJ1-5 and V is TRBV11-2; no firm D call. V shed 0 bases and J shed 9 bases, with 9 bases lying between them. CDR3 size: 13 residues. In germline, CDR1 is SGHAT, CDR2 FQNNGV. CDR3 sequence reads: CASSLERGGPQHF. CDR3 coding DNA: TGTGCCAGCAGCTTAGAACGGGGAGGGCCCCAGCATTTT.

The chain couples TRBV3-1 to TRBJ2-3, with D possibly TRBD2 on 5 matching bases. This CDR3 spans 17 amino acids. V dropped 0 bases and J dropped 6 bases, with 19 bases sitting between them. Germline loops: CDR1 LGHDT, CDR2 YNNKEL (reference sequence). The CDR3 spells CASSQDTGIGARDTQYF. Here the CDR3 DNA reads TGTGCCAGCAGCCAAGATACGGGGATCGGCGCTCGGGATACGCAGTATTTT.

This clonotype was seen only a few times. The chain carries TRBV20-1 and TRBJ2-5; possibly TRBD2 for D (5 bases). The closer fit of TRBJ2-7 to the DNA end suggests the J call may be wrong. Germline assignment: CDR1 DFQATT and CDR2 SNEGSKA (reference sequence). CDR3 length equals 13 residues. CDR3 loop: CSASPGSVDEQYF. The CDR3 DNA reads TGCAGTGCTAGTCCGGGTAGCGTGGACGAGCAGTACTTC.

V is TRBV4-1 and J is TRBJ2-5, with D uncertain. The closer fit of TRBJ2-7 to the DNA end suggests the J call may be wrong. The CDR3 is made up of 18 amino acids. The germline V gene has CDR1 MGHRA and CDR2 YSYEKL. CDR3 DNA sequence: TGCGCCAGCAGCCAACAACGTGGGCTATCCCCCGCCGCCTACGAGCAGTACTTC. This encodes CASSQQRGLSPAAYEQYF.

This chain links TRBV20-1 with TRBJ2-7; D perhaps matches TRBD2 (5 bases). The V end lost 0 bases, the J end lost 4 bases, and 10 bases lay between the germline ends. Germline V gene lookup returns CDR1 DFQATT and CDR2 SNEGSKA (reference sequence). This CDR3 spans 13 amino acids. The CDR3 region has the DNA TGCAGTGCTAGAGACTCGGGGAAATACGAGCAGTACTTC. Amino acids: CSARDSGKYEQYF.

V usage is TRBV24-1 and J usage is TRBJ2-1; D is uncertain. The DNA matches TRBJ2-5 better at its end, which makes the J call doubtful. The CDR3 runs 11 residues. From germline, CDR1 is KGHDR and CDR2 SFDVKD. The CDR3 protein is CATRVGETQYF. The CDR3 DNA reads as TGTGCCACTAGGGTTGGAGAGACCCAGTACTTC.